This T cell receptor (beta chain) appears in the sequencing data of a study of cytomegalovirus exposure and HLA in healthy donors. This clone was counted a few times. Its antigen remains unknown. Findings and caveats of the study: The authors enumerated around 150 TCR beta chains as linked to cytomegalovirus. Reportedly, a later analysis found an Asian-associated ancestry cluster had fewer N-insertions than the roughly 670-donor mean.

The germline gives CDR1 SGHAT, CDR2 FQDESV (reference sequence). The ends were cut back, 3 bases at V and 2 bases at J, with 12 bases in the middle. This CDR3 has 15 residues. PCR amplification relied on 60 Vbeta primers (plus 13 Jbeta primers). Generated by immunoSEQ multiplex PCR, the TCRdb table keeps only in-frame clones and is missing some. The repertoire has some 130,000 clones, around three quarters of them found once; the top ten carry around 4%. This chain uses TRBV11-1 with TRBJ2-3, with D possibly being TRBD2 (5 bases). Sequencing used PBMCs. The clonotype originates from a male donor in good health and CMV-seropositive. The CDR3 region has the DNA TGTGCCAGCAGCTTGGAAGGACTCTTCACAGATACGCAGTATTTT. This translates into CASSLEGLFTDTQYF.